The 3 T cell receptor beta chains below were found in one sample sequenced in a study of T cell repertoires in cytomegalovirus infection (dated by TCRdb to about 2019). TCRdb lists the instrument as Illumina HiSeq 1500. TCRdb reprocessing: public reads trimmed at Q25 with fastp, clones called with MiXCR, in-frame beta chains kept. Identical CDR3 protein sequences are pooled into one entry, listed with their most common genes and DNA. The table for this sample lists approximately 700,000 distinct CDR3 sequences; 35% of them were counted only once. Roughly 2.8% of the sample belongs to the ten largest clones. The sample consisted of PBMCs. These TCRs come from a human donor in good health (CMV status not recorded). Some clones in this sample may be carry-over from other donors' samples.

This clonotype was counted only a few times. The chain uses TRBV5-8 and TRBJ1-6; perhaps TRBD1 as D (6 bases). Germline V gene data show CDR1 as SGHTS and CDR2 as YDEGEE. This CDR3 has 15 residues. Trimming took 4 bases from V and 10 from J, leaving 18 bases between them. CDR3 protein: CASSAGPGAKSPLHF. In DNA form, the CDR3 reads TGTGCCAGCAGCGCCGGACCGGGGGCTAAATCACCCCTCCACTTT.

Of note for this clonotype: A junction boundary mismatches the germline segment, possibly from a read error. J is TRBJ2-7 and V is TRBV7-9, with unresolved D. The CDR3 covers 13 residues. The V gene's germline CDR1 is SEHNR and CDR2 FQNEAQ (reference sequence). The chain's CDR3 is CARSLAASYEQYF. As DNA, the CDR3 is TGTGCCAGAAGCTTAGCTGCCTCCTACGAGCAGTACTTC.

This rearrangement joins TRBV28 to TRBJ2-2, with 10 bases fitting TRBD1. There are 16 residues in the CDR3. The V gene's germline CDR1 is MDHEN and CDR2 SYDVKM. Trimming at V came to 4 bases and at J to 7 bases, leaving 9 bases not matched to a gene. CDR3 sequence: CASSSSGTGVIGELFF. The CDR3 coding sequence is TGTGCCAGCAGTTCCTCCGGGACAGGGGTAATCGGGGAGCTGTTTTTT.